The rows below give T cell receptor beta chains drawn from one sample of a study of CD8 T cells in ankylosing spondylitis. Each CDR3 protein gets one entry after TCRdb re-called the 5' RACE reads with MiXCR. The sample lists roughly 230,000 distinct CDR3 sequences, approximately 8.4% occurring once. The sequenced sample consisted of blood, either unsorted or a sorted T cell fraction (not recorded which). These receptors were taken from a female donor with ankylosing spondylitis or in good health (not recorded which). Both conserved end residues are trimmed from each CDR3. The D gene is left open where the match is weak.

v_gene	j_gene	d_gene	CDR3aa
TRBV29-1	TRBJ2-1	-	SVEVWGDEQF
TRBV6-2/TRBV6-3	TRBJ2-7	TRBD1	ASSRDRDLFADEQY
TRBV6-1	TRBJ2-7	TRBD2	ASSLSGSLYEQY
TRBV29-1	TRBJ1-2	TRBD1	SVDYDRGPYGYT
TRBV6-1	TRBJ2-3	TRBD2	ASSRTGTSGGSTDTQY
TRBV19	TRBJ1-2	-	ASHITGINYGYT
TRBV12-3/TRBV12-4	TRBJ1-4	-	ASSKDPGGEKLF
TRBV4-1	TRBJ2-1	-	ASSQSFRDGLGNEQF
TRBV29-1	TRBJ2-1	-	SVLLSYNEQF
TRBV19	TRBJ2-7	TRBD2	ASSIQVAGYEQY
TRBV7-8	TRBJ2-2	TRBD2	ASQGGRDHRGELF
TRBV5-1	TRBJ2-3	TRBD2	ASSLGPSGVTDTQY
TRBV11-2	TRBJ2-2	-	AARDLLLSGELF
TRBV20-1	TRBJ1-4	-	SARLGGNEKLF
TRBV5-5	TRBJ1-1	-	ASSSWETGTEAF
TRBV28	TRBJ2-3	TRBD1	ASSFTGDPTDTQY
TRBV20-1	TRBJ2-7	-	SAYTRGFGQY
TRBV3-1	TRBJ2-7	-	ASSQAALTSSYEQY
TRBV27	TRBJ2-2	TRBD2	ASLGLAGNANTGELF
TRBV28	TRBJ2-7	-	ASSPLVEQY
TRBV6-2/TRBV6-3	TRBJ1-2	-	AVRAALGYGYT
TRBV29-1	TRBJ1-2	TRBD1	SAPGQGAEYT
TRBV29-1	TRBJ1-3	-	SVSDRTSSGNTIY
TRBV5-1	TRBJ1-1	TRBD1	ASSPPTGDWTEAF